The rows below give T cell receptor beta chains drawn from one sample of a study of CD8 T cells in ankylosing spondylitis. TCRdb itself ran the 5' RACE reads through MiXCR, one entry per CDR3 protein. The sample yields approximately 550,000 distinct CDR3 sequences, over 9.5% seen once. Sequenced sample: blood, either unsorted or a sorted T cell fraction (not recorded which). Every receptor here comes from a male donor with ankylosing spondylitis. Each CDR3 is given with its conserved first and last residue. The D gene is left open where the match is weak. A row's size may be missing; if present it is once, few, many or a size class.

D | J | size | V | DNA | CDR3
- | TRBJ1-5 | - | TRBV7-9 | TGTGCCAGCAGCTTAGCGGTGGGCAGGGACGGCAATCAGCCCCAGCATTTT | CASSLAVGRDGNQPQHF
TRBD2 | TRBJ2-1 | - | TRBV9 | TGTGCCAGCAGCGTAGTCAGCGGGAGGACCGCCTACAATGAGCAGTTCTTC | CASSVVSGRTAYNEQFF
- | TRBJ1-5 | once | TRBV12-3/TRBV12-4 | TGTGCCAGCAGTTTAAGTGGTTTTGGCAATCAGCCCCAGCATTTT | CASSLSGFGNQPQHF
- | TRBJ2-1 | many | TRBV29-1 | TGCAGCGGAGGTTTCGACAATGAGCAGTTCTTC | CSGGFDNEQFF
TRBD1 | TRBJ2-2 | few | TRBV24-1 | TGTGCCACCAGCAGGGCCGCAGGGGGCTCCACCGGGGAGCTGTTTTTT | CATSRAAGGSTGELFF
- | TRBJ1-1 | - | TRBV5-1 | TGCGCCAGCAGCTTGAACACCCTGGACAGCGGAGAAGCTTTCTTT | CASSLNTLDSGEAFF
- | TRBJ2-1 | few | TRBV5-1 | TGCGCCAGCAGCTTCACAGAAGTACGCTACAATGAGCAGTTCTTC | CASSFTEVRYNEQFF
TRBD2 | TRBJ2-3 | - | TRBV20-1 | TGCAGTGCTAGAGCCCCTAGCGGGAGTCTGGATACGCAGTATTTT | CSARAPSGSLDTQYF
- | TRBJ1-5 | - | TRBV20-1 | TGCAGGCAGCCAGGGAATCATCCCCAGCATTTT | CRQPGNHPQHF
- | TRBJ1-4 | - | TRBV3-1 | TGTGCCAGCAGCCAAGCGCCGGCAGGTGAAAAACTGTTTTTT | CASSQAPAGEKLFF
- | TRBJ2-5 | few | TRBV7-2 | TGTGCCAGCAGCTATCAGGGAGGACGAGAGACCCAGTACTTC | CASSYQGGRETQYF
- | TRBJ2-2 | - | TRBV9 | TGTGCCAGCAGCGTGATTGGTGAGGCCACCGGGGAGCTGTTTTTT | CASSVIGEATGELFF
- | TRBJ2-7 | many | TRBV27 | TGTGCCAGCAGTTTCCTGACAACTTCCTACGAGCAGTACTTC | CASSFLTTSYEQYF
TRBD1 | TRBJ2-1 | - | TRBV4-2 | TGTGCCAGCAGCCAAGATGGACAGGGCCGAGGTGAGCAGTTCTTC | CASSQDGQGRGEQFF
- | TRBJ2-1 | - | TRBV15 | TGTGCCACCAGCAGAGATAGTGTGGGCAACCGTGAGCAGTTCTTC | CATSRDSVGNREQFF
TRBD2 | TRBJ2-7 | few | TRBV3-1 | TGTGCCAGCAGCCAGGATCTAGCGGTCTCCTACGAGCAGTACTTC | CASSQDLAVSYEQYF
- | TRBJ2-2 | few | TRBV12-3/TRBV12-4 | TGTGCCAGCACCATTCCAACCGGGGAGCTGTTTTTT | CASTIPTGELFF
- | TRBJ2-1 | - | TRBV4-2 | TGTGCCAGCAGCCGGCTGGGACGTGTCGATGAGCAGTTCTTC | CASSRLGRVDEQFF
- | TRBJ2-1 | few | TRBV20-1 | TGCAGTGCTAGAGATCCCCCCACCCAGCGGGCTCTTAATGAGCAGTTCTTC | CSARDPPTQRALNEQFF
- | TRBJ1-2 | - | TRBV4-2 | TGTGCCAGCAGCCAAGACGATGGCAGGGTCGGCTACACCTTC | CASSQDDGRVGYTF
- | TRBJ2-1 | few | TRBV9 | TGTGCCAGCAGCGTAGTCCCAATCTCCTACAATGAGCAGTTCTTC | CASSVVPISYNEQFF
- | TRBJ2-2 | - | TRBV10-1 | TGCGCCAGCAAGGGGGACCCGAACACCGGGGAGCTGTTTTTT | CASKGDPNTGELFF
TRBD1 | TRBJ2-3 | - | TRBV24-1 | TGTGCCACCAGTGAACCAGGACAGGGCGCAGATACGCAGTATTTT | CATSEPGQGADTQYF
TRBD1 | TRBJ2-1 | - | TRBV6-1 | TGTGCCAGGTGCGGGACAGGGGGGCCGAGCTCCTACAATGAGCAGTTCTTC | CARCGTGGPSSYNEQFF
TRBD1 | TRBJ1-5 | - | TRBV12-3/TRBV12-4 | TGTGCCAGCAACACAGGGGACAATCAGCCCCAGCATTTT | CASNTGDNQPQHF
TRBD1 | TRBJ2-2 | few | TRBV5-1 | TGCGCCAGCAGCCCAATGACAGGGTCCACCGGGGAGCTGTTTTTT | CASSPMTGSTGELFF
- | TRBJ2-3 | - | TRBV7-2 | TGTGCCAGCAGCTTTTACAGTGGCACAGATACGCAGTATTTT | CASSFYSGTDTQYF
- | TRBJ2-2 | - | TRBV5-1 | TGCGCCAGCACCCCCTTTGCGGGCCCGAACACCGGGGAGCTGTTTTTT | CASTPFAGPNTGELFF
TRBD1 | TRBJ1-1 | few | TRBV7-2 | TGTGCCAGCAGTTATGGACAGGGCATATCGATGAACACTGAAGCTTTCTTT | CASSYGQGISMNTEAFF
- | TRBJ2-5 | few | TRBV5-1 | TGCGCCAGCAGCGACCACAGGGAACCTGGGTCGGAGACCCAGTACTTC | CASSDHREPGSETQYF
- | TRBJ2-7 | few | TRBV5-1 | TGCGCCGAAACCTACGAGCAGTACTTC | CAETYEQYF
TRBD1 | TRBJ2-7 | few | TRBV11-2 | TGTGCCAGCAGCTGGGTCCAGGGGGCGAGGTACGAGCAGTACTTC | CASSWVQGARYEQYF
TRBD1 | TRBJ2-1 | few | TRBV10-2 | TGCGCCAGCAGCGGGACAGGGGGCAGTGCCTACAATGAGCAGTTCTTC | CASSGTGGSAYNEQFF
- | TRBJ2-1 | many | TRBV5-1 | TGCGCCAGCAGCTTACAAACAGGGTCGGCTGAGCAGTTCTTC | CASSLQTGSAEQFF
- | TRBJ2-1 | - | TRBV11-1 | TGTGCCAGCAGCTTAAAGGCTAATCCCGAGGTGCAGCAGTTCTTC | CASSLKANPEVQQFF
TRBD2 | TRBJ2-7 | few | TRBV19 | TGTGCCAGTAGTATGGAGGGCGGGAGCCACGAGCAGTACTTC | CASSMEGGSHEQYF
- | TRBJ2-2 | - | TRBV12-3/TRBV12-4 | TGTGCCAGCAGTTTACTCGGAGGGCCGGGCGGGGAGCTGTTTTTT | CASSLLGGPGGELFF
- | TRBJ1-2 | few | TRBV20-1 | TGCAGTGCTAGAGATCTCCGACAGCAATACTATGGCTACACCTTC | CSARDLRQQYYGYTF
- | TRBJ2-2 | - | TRBV20-1 | TGCAGTGCTAGCGATATAGAATTTAGCGGGGAGCTGTTTTTT | CSASDIEFSGELFF
- | TRBJ1-2 | many | TRBV10-2 | TGCGCCAGCAGTGATACTAACTATGGCTACACCTTC | CASSDTNYGYTF
TRBD1 | TRBJ1-4 | - | TRBV3-1 | TGTGCCAGCAGCCAAGGTTGGGGACAGGCGGAAAAACTGTTTTTT | CASSQGWGQAEKLFF
- | TRBJ2-2 | - | TRBV5-8 | TGTGCCAGCAGCCCGGGGGTCGGGGAGCTGTTTTTT | CASSPGVGELFF
TRBD2 | TRBJ2-1 | few | TRBV14 | TGTGCCAGCAGCCAAGACGCGGGAGTTTACAATGAGCAGTTCTTC | CASSQDAGVYNEQFF
TRBD2 | TRBJ2-5 | - | TRBV5-1 | TGCGCCAGCAGCTTAGTAGGGACTAGGCAAGAGACCCAGTACTTC | CASSLVGTRQETQYF
- | TRBJ2-3 | many | TRBV29-1 | TGCAGCGTGAGCGTCAGCAGGATCACAGATACGCAGTATTTT | CSVSVSRITDTQYF
- | TRBJ1-3 | few | TRBV5-1 | TGCGCCAGCAGCGAAGACTTCTCTGGAAACACCATATATTTT | CASSEDFSGNTIYF
TRBD1 | TRBJ1-4 | few | TRBV20-1 | TGCAGTGCTAGAGCCGGGACAGGGGGTGAAAAACTGTTTTTT | CSARAGTGGEKLFF
- | TRBJ2-3 | - | TRBV12-3/TRBV12-4 | TGTGCCAGCAGTCCCTCAGGAAGCCCTGGAGGATATTTT | CASSPSGSPGGYF
- | TRBJ2-1 | few | TRBV6-1 | TGTGCCAGCAGTGAACTCCCCGGGGGAGGAACCCGACATCATGAGCAGTTCTTC | CASSELPGGGTRHHEQFF
- | TRBJ2-4 | - | TRBV6-1 | TGTGCCAGCAGTTCACAACTGGGCATTCAGTACTTC | CASSSQLGIQYF
- | TRBJ1-3 | many | TRBV12-3/TRBV12-4 | TGTGCCAGCAGTTTTGACGTCTCTGGAAACACCATATATTTT | CASSFDVSGNTIYF
TRBD1 | TRBJ2-1 | - | TRBV6-1 | TGTGCCAGCACCGACAGGGGAATTCCGGGTGAGCAGTTCTTC | CASTDRGIPGEQFF
- | TRBJ1-1 | - | TRBV5-1 | TGCGCCAGCAGCTGGGGGGCAGCGGGGAACACTGAAGCTTTCTTT | CASSWGAAGNTEAFF
- | TRBJ1-2 | - | TRBV7-2 | TGTGCCAGCAGCGCCGGGCCTCGAAGGGGCTACACCTTC | CASSAGPRRGYTF
TRBD1 | TRBJ1-5 | few | TRBV29-1 | TGCAGCGTAGGGACAGGGAGTTTCGATCAGCCCCAGCATTTT | CSVGTGSFDQPQHF
- | TRBJ1-1 | - | TRBV28 | TGTGCCAGCAGTTTACCAGGCCTTAGCACTGAAGCTTTCTTT | CASSLPGLSTEAFF
- | TRBJ2-5 | few | TRBV2 | TGTGCCAGCAACCAGGGGGATAGCGGACAAGAGACCCAGTACTTC | CASNQGDSGQETQYF
TRBD1 | TRBJ2-3 | many | TRBV25-1 | TGTGCCAGCAAAGGGACAGGGCGAGGAGATACGCAGTATTTT | CASKGTGRGDTQYF